The 23 T cell receptor beta chains listed next were all sequenced from one sample in a study of Graves' ophthalmopathy and Graves' hyperthyroidism. Amplification of the TCR beta CDR3 regions used RNA transcripts (as template). HTBI primers were employed in first-round RT-PCR, then a second-round multiplex PCR followed. TCRdb processed the multiplex PCR reads anew with MiXCR; each CDR3 protein has one entry. The sample gives about 390,000 distinct CDR3 sequences, approximately 18% of which show up once; 2% to 3% is in the top ten. Sequencing was carried out using peripheral blood. These receptors were taken from an adult woman with stable Graves' hyperthyroidism.

The chain is built from TRBV2 and TRBJ1-1, with a weak D call TRBD1 (5 bases). Trimming left V 0 bases short and J 10 bases short, with 15 bases between. The CDR3 has 14 amino acids. Germline assignment: CDR1 SNHLY and CDR2 FYNNEI. The CDR3 region has the DNA TGTGCCAGCAGTGAAGCGTTTTCGGGGGAAGGAGCTTTCTTT. Translating it yields CASSEAFSGEGAFF.

The table lists this clonotype with many counts. At one end the junction does not follow the germline gene, possibly because of a read error. The chain is built from TRBV28 and TRBJ1-2; D not resolved. This CDR3 spans 11 amino acids. Germline CDR1 MDHEN, CDR2 SYDVKM. CDR3: CASSSTLGCTF. CDR3 in DNA: TGTGCCAGCAGTTCCACACTTGGCTGCACCTTC.

This clonotype has ten or more counts. The V gene is TRBV29-1, the J gene TRBJ2-7; unclear D gene. There are 12 residues in the CDR3. Looked up from germline, CDR1 is SQVTM and CDR2 is ANQGSEA. V lost 4 bases to trimming and J lost 6 bases, with 13 bases between them. CDR3 residues: CSVVEGLREQYF. In DNA, the CDR3 is TGCAGCGTTGTTGAAGGGCTGCGCGAGCAGTACTTC.

This clonotype was observed at least ten times. The chain links TRBV30 to TRBJ1-1; 8 nucleotides agree with TRBD1. The CDR3 sequence is 14 residues long. CDR1 is GTSNPN and CDR2 is SVGIG in the germline V gene (reference sequence). V lost 3 bases, J lost 1 base, and 4 bases stayed unmatched. The DNA for the CDR3 is TGTGCCTGGAGCCTCGGGACAGGGAACACTGAAGCTTTCTTT. Translated: CAWSLGTGNTEAFF.

The chain employs TRBV15 and TRBJ2-1; the match to TRBD1 covers 8 bases. The CDR3 totals 16 residues. Germline V gene sequence: CDR1 LNHNV, CDR2 YYDKDF (reference sequence). Trimming cost V 3 bases and J 2 bases; bases outside gene matches: 6. CDR3 region: CATSSTGGPPYNEQFF. The CDR3 DNA sequence: TGTGCCACCAGCAGTACAGGGGGTCCCCCCTACAATGAGCAGTTCTTC. Complete variable domain (other parts from reference TRBV15 and TRBJ2-1): DAMVIQNPRYQVTQFGKPVTLSCSQTLNHNVMYWYQQKSSQAPKLLFHYYDKDFNNEADTPDNFQSRRPNTSFCFLDIRSPGLGDTAMYLCATSSTGGPPYNEQFFGPGTRLTVL.

This clonotype was counted ten times or more. The rearrangement uses TRBV6-1 and TRBJ2-5; D is perhaps TRBD1 (6 bases). Trimming cost V 6 bases and J 4 bases, with 12 bases left between them. This CDR3 contains 13 residues. The V gene's germline CDR1 is MNHNS and CDR2 SASEGT. CDR3 nucleotide sequence: TGTGCCAGCAGAACGACAGGAATAGAGACCCAGTACTTC. This sequence encodes CASRTTGIETQYF.

This clonotype was counted many times. The V and J genes are TRBV2 and TRBJ2-7, with D perhaps TRBD2 (6 bases). This CDR3 has 15 amino acids. Trimming cost V 6 bases and J 5 bases, with 20 bases left between them. Germline V gene lookup returns CDR1 SNHLY and CDR2 FYNNEI. The CDR3: CASRGTGVGLHEQYF. The CDR3 DNA reads as TGTGCCAGCAGGGGGACGGGGGTGGGCCTCCACGAGCAGTACTTC.

This clonotype was found a few times. The chain carries TRBV5-4 and TRBJ2-7; D might be TRBD1 (8 bases). CDR3 length: 19 amino acids. Germline CDR1 reads SGHNT; CDR2 reads YYREEE (reference sequence). V was pared by 1 base and J by 0 bases, with 23 bases between. CDR3 sequence (DNA): TGTGCCAGCAGCTTGCGGGCAGGGGGCCCTAGCGGAAGCTCCTACGAGCAGTACTTC. Translating it yields CASSLRAGGPSGSSYEQYF.

This clonotype showed up many times. The chain combines TRBV28 with TRBJ2-7; possible D gene TRBD2, 6 bases. V was trimmed by 4 bases and J by 3 bases, leaving 16 bases between them. Germline assignment: CDR1 MDHEN and CDR2 SYDVKM. This CDR3 has 15 residues. The CDR3 region has the DNA TGTGCCAGCAGTTCCGCGACCCCGGGGGACTACGAGCAGTACTTC. It translates to CASSSATPGDYEQYF.

There are many counts of this clonotype. The genes are TRBV28 and TRBJ2-7; D is unclear. Trimming stripped 3 bases from V and 3 bases from J, with 9 bases between. The CDR3 sequence is 13 residues long. Germline V gene lookup returns CDR1 MDHEN and CDR2 SYDVKM. The CDR3 here is CASSFLHLYEQYF. CDR3 nucleotide sequence: TGTGCCAGCAGTTTCCTCCACCTCTACGAGCAGTACTTC.

This clonotype was seen repeatedly, ten times or more. This chain joins TRBV18 and TRBJ1-1; TRBD1 might be the D (6 bases). CDR1 is KGHSH, CDR2 LQKENI, per germline. The CDR3 length is 12 residues. Trimming pared 3 bases from V and 11 bases from J, leaving 13 bases between. In DNA, the CDR3 is TGTGCCAGCTCACCTGATACAGGGAGCGCTTTCTTT. Translated: CASSPDTGSAFF.

To note about this clonotype: At one of its ends the junction is not consistent with the germline gene, which may arise from a read error. This rearrangement joins TRBV19 to TRBJ1-1; weak D call: TRBD1 (5 bases). The CDR3 consists of 13 residues. The germline gives CDR1 LNHDA, CDR2 SQIVND (reference sequence). CDR3 coding DNA: TGTGCCAGTAGTCCGGGGATGGACACTGAAGCCTTCTTT. Translating it yields CASSPGMDTEAFF.

There are many counts of this clonotype. This chain joins TRBV15 and TRBJ1-2; the D is unclear. Looked up from germline, CDR1 is LNHNV and CDR2 is YYDKDF (reference sequence). The CDR3 contains 13 residues. The V end was cut by 1 base, the J end by 0 bases, with 3 bases between. The DNA of the CDR3 is TGTGCCACCAGCAGAGCAGCTAACTATGGCTACACCTTC. It specifies CATSRAANYGYTF.

In this sample, this clonotype turned up many times. V and J are TRBV28 and TRBJ1-6; no definite D call. V lost 3 bases and J 0 bases, leaving 15 bases between the germline ends. The V gene's germline CDR1 is MDHEN and CDR2 SYDVKM. The CDR3 has 18 residues. Written as DNA, the CDR3 is TGTGCCAGCAGTTTCATTCCGAGCGGCGGCTCCTATAATTCACCCCTCCACTTT. Encoded protein: CASSFIPSGGSYNSPLHF.

This clonotype was observed at least ten times. The chain carries TRBV6-5 and TRBJ2-7; a possible D gene is TRBD1 (5 bases). The V end was cut by 0 bases, the J end by 7 bases, with 7 bases between. Germline CDR1 and CDR2: MNHEY and SVGAGI. The CDR3 consists of 12 residues. CDR3 sequence: CASSYSTEEQYF. CDR3 nucleotide sequence: TGTGCCAGCAGTTACTCGACAGAGGAGCAGTACTTC.

This clonotype was detected many times. The V call is TRBV2, the J call TRBJ2-7; a possible D gene is TRBD2 (6 bases). The V gene's germline CDR1 is SNHLY and CDR2 FYNNEI. V was trimmed by 6 bases and J by 2 bases, leaving 23 bases between them. The CDR3 consists of 17 residues. Here the CDR3 reads CASSTAGYVAVTYEQYF. DNA of the CDR3: TGTGCCAGCAGCACGGCGGGGTACGTAGCGGTAACCTACGAGCAGTACTTC.

This clonotype was picked up many times. The chain joins TRBV30 to TRBJ2-5; TRBD2 aligns across 11 bases. Germline assignment: CDR1 GTSNPN and CDR2 SVGIG (reference sequence). V lost 4 bases to trimming and J lost 4 bases; unmatched junction nucleotides: 2. The CDR3 covers 13 residues. Written as DNA, the CDR3 is TGTGCCTGGAAACTAGCGGGAGCAGAGACCCAGTACTTC. Translation gives CAWKLAGAETQYF.

This clonotype was observed many times. The chain is built from TRBV18 and TRBJ1-6; D is unresolved. Trimming removed 0 bases from V and 15 bases from J, with 15 bases in between. The germline V gene has CDR1 KGHSH and CDR2 LQKENI. CDR3 length: 14 amino acids. The DNA for the CDR3 is TGTGCCAGCTCACCACCGTCGTCGATGCTGGACCTCCACTTT. Its protein is CASSPPSSMLDLHF.

This clonotype appeared a few times. The chain joins TRBV6-1 to TRBJ2-5; 13 bases match TRBD2. This CDR3 contains 16 residues. V lost 6 bases, J lost 5 bases, and 9 bases stayed unmatched. Germline lookup yields CDR1 MNHNS and CDR2 SASEGT. CDR3 sequence (DNA): TGTGCCAGCAGACCCTGGACTAGCGGGAGTCGGGAGACCCAGTACTTC. It yields the protein CASRPWTSGSRETQYF.

There are many counts of this clonotype. The chain couples TRBV19 to TRBJ2-4; possibly TRBD1 for D (5 bases). The V gene lost 7 bases and the J gene lost 0 bases, with 16 bases spanning the gap. The CDR3 covers 16 residues. Germline values: CDR1 LNHDA, CDR2 SQIVND (reference sequence). The CDR3 region has the DNA TGTGCCAGTAAACCATCAGGGATAGGAGCCAAAAACATTCAGTACTTC. It specifies CASKPSGIGAKNIQYF. Complete variable domain (other parts from reference TRBV19 and TRBJ2-4): DGGITQSPKYLFRKEGQNVTLSCEQNLNHDAMYWYRQDPGQGLRLIYYSQIVNDFQKGDIAEGYSVSREKKESFPLTVTSAQKNPTAFYLCASKPSGIGAKNIQYFGAGTRLSVL.

This clonotype appeared many times. V gene TRBV29-1 combines with J gene TRBJ2-7; D unresolved. The CDR3 contains 15 residues. Germline CDR1 reads SQVTM; CDR2 reads ANQGSEA. Trimming shortened V by 2 bases and J by 3 bases, and 17 bases separated the two germline ends. The CDR3 spells CSVEFGFGVDYEQYF. CDR3 nucleotide sequence: TGCAGCGTTGAATTCGGCTTTGGAGTCGACTACGAGCAGTACTTC.

This clonotype was seen repeatedly, ten times or more. The chain joins TRBV20-1 to TRBJ2-7; perhaps TRBD2 as D (5 bases). This CDR3 region has 13 residues. The germline gives CDR1 DFQATT, CDR2 SNEGSKA (reference sequence). The V end lost 3 bases, the J end lost 6 bases, and 15 bases lay between the germline ends. The CDR3 DNA follows: TGCAGTGCTAGGCCCCGGGCGGGTGTCGAGCAGTACTTC. It translates to CSARPRAGVEQYF.

The rearrangement uses TRBV28 and TRBJ2-5, with TRBD2 identical over 12 bases. CDR3 size: 16 residues. Germline V CDR1 and CDR2: MDHEN, SYDVKM. The J segment lost 4 bases and the V segment lost 7 bases, leaving 10 bases of the junction unmatched. CDR3: CASTRGLAGMGETQYF. DNA for the CDR3: TGTGCCAGCACCCGAGGACTAGCGGGAATGGGAGAGACCCAGTACTTC.